This T cell receptor beta chain was identified during a study of metastatic and nonmetastatic thyroid tumors (dated by TCRdb to the early 2020s). Broadly, across the study: The researchers compared repertoires between peripheral blood samples and tumor or nodule tissue samples from patients with malignant or benign thyroid disease. Broader findings and caveats from the paper: In both blood and tumor samples, TCR beta diversity was reported to be significantly higher in malignant tumors than in benign nodules.

Via the germline V gene, CDR1 is MGHRA and CDR2 YSYEKL. Spanning cysteine to phenylalanine, the CDR3 consists of 16 amino acids. Only the CDR3 region is kept as DNA, spanning 48 bases read in frame from base 1. V is pruned by 2 bases and J by 7 bases, leaving 8 bases of the junction without a gene match. Libraries were made using PCR. The sequencer listed for this sample is Illumina HiSeq 4000. High-throughput sequencing was used to profile the CDR3 region of the TCR beta-chain in every patient. Regarding the original processing steps: CDR3 differences across clinicopathological groups were used to build a classifier for discriminating distant-metastatic papillary thyroid cancer patients. To measure repertoire diversity the researchers used the Shannon index, while the Morisita-Horn index served to gauge how similar the tumor and blood repertoires were. TCRdb reanalyzed the raw reads on its own, using fastp at Q25 for trimming and MiXCR for clone calling, and kept in-frame beta chains. These V and J calls rely on TCRdb rather than the paper's analysis. The sample table contains 3,000 to 5,000 clones; only one count was recorded for less than 40% of them. Less than 30% of the sample rests with the top ten.

Worth noting for this clone: Its antigen is still unknown. Within one base of it there is no much larger clone, and no base qualities were kept.

None of the patients had been given any treatment before thyroid surgery. The study retrospectively analysed patient clinical samples collected from about 2012 to 2018 using T-cell receptor beta sequencing. The chain links TRBV4-1 with TRBJ2-7; TRBD2 lines up with 13 middle nucleotides. Sequenced: adjacent normal tissue. The sequence derives from a female donor with papillary thyroid cancer or a benign thyroid nodule (not recorded which). Some clones in this sample may be carry-over from other donors' samples. At the DNA level, the sequence is TGCGCCAGCAGCCAATTATGGACTAGCGGGAGCAGAGAGCAGTACTTC. Translated, it gives CASSQLWTSGSREQYF.